Listed here are 7 T cell receptor beta chains from one sample, sequenced in a study of CD8+CD57+ T cells in acquired aplastic anemia listed by TCRdb under 2018. TCRdb shows the sequencer as Illumina HiSeq 2000. TCR beta VDJ combination and CDR3 sequence profiling used genomic DNA as the template. TCRdb's own reprocessing of the public reads used fastp at Q25 and MiXCR and kept productive beta chains. Rows matching on CDR3 protein sequence are summarized as one entry with the most common DNA and genes. The sample includes 150,000 or so distinct CDR3 sequences, with 63% observed a single time. Jointly, the top ten make up over 40% of the sample. The sample comprised sorted CD4+, CD8+, or CD8+CD57+ T cells (not recorded which) from PBMCs. Source of these receptors: a human donor in good health.

The chain links TRBV7-2 to TRBJ2-7; 7 bases are a match to TRBD1. The trim removed 1 base at V and 5 bases at J, leaving 5 bases unmatched. This CDR3 is 14 amino acids long. The germline CDR1 and CDR2 sequences are SGHTA and FQGNSA. CDR3 amino acids: CASSLGQGRNEQYF. CDR3 bases: TGTGCCAGCAGCTTAGGACAGGGTCGTAACGAGCAGTACTTC.

The genes are TRBV5-6 and TRBJ1-2, with 7 bases aligning to TRBD1. The CDR3 is made up of 11 amino acids. Germline V gene data show CDR1 as SGHDT and CDR2 as YYEEEE. With V trimmed by 6 bases and J by 7 bases, 3 bases remained unmatched. CDR3 sequence reads: CASNRQGGYTF. CDR3 DNA: TGTGCCAGCAACCGACAGGGTGGCTACACCTTC.

The chain has TRBV6-5 and TRBJ2-3, with D possibly being TRBD1 (5 bases). Trimming removed 5 bases at V and 0 bases at J, with 12 bases between. There are 15 residues in the CDR3. CDR1 and CDR2 (germline): MNHEY, SVGAGI. In nucleotides, the CDR3 is TGTGCCAGCAGTCCCCTGACAGATAGCACAGATACGCAGTATTTT. It codes for CASSPLTDSTDTQYF.

This clonotype turned up a few times. V usage is TRBV29-1 and J usage is TRBJ1-1; the D gene is possibly TRBD1 (6 bases). Germline V lookup: CDR1 SQVTM, CDR2 ANQGSEA. This CDR3 region has 11 residues. Trimming stripped 4 bases from V and 7 bases from J, with 10 bases between. The CDR3 region has the DNA TGCAGCGTTGTAGGGGGAGGTGAAGCTTTCTTT. Translated: CSVVGGGEAFF.

This clonotype was counted many times. The rearrangement uses TRBV7-6 and TRBJ2-7, with D possibly being TRBD2 (6 bases). The V end lost 5 bases, the J end lost 3 bases, and 14 bases lay between the germline ends. Germline CDR1 is SGHVS and CDR2 is FNYEAQ. The CDR3 totals 14 residues. The DNA of the CDR3 is TGTGCCAGCAGCGGAGGGACGGGAGTCTACGAGCAGTACTTC. Protein sequence: CASSGGTGVYEQYF.

Remarks on this clonotype: A junction boundary mismatches the germline segment, possibly from a read error. This chain links TRBV19 with TRBJ1-6, with a possible D match to TRBD1 (6 bases). Germline V gene data show CDR1 as LNHDA and CDR2 as SQIVND (reference sequence). The length of the CDR3 is 14 residues. Here the CDR3 reads CASTAGAKNSPLHF. DNA for the CDR3: TGTGCTAGTACGGCGGGGGCGAAGAATTCACCCCTCCACTTT.

This clonotype has a handful of counts. V gene TRBV20-1 combines with J gene TRBJ2-5; perhaps TRBD2 as D (7 bases). Trimming shortened V by 0 bases and J by 0 bases, and 11 bases separated the two germline ends. Germline CDR1 reads DFQATT; CDR2 reads SNEGSKA (reference sequence). The CDR3 length is 15 residues. This CDR3 is CSARDPGGHQETQYF. The CDR3, as DNA: TGCAGTGCTAGAGATCCCGGGGGGCACCAAGAGACCCAGTACTTC.